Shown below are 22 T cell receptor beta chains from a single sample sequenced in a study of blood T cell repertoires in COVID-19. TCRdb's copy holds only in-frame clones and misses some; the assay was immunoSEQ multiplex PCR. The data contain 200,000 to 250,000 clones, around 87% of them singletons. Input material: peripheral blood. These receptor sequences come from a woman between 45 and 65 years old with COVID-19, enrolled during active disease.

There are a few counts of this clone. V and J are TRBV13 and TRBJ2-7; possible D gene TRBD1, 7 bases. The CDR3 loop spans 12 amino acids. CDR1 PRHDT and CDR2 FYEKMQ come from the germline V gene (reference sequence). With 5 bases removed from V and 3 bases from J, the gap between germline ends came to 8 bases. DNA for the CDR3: TGTGCCAGCAGCCAGGGGGGCTACGAGCAGTACTTC. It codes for CASSQGGYEQYF. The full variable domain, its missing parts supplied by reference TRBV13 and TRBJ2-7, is AAGVIQSPRHLIKEKRETATLKCYPIPRHDTVYWYQQGPGQDPQFLISFYEKMQSDKGSIPDRFSAQQFSDYHSELNMSSLELGDSALYFCASSQGGYEQYFGPGTRLTVT.

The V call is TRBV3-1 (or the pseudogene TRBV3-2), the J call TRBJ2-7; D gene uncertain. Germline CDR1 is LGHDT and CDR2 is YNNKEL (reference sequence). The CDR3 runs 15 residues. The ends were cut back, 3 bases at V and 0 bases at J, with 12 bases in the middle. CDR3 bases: TGTGCCAGCAGCCACTTAGACCGGAGCTCCTACGAGCAGTACGTC. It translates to CASSHLDRSSYEQYV.

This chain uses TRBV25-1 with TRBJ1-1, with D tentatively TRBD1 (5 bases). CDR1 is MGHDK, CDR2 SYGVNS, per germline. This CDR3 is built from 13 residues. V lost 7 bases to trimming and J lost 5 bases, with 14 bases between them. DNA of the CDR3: TGTGCCAGCACTCAAGGGTGGACAACTGAAGCTTTCTTT. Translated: CASTQGWTTEAFF.

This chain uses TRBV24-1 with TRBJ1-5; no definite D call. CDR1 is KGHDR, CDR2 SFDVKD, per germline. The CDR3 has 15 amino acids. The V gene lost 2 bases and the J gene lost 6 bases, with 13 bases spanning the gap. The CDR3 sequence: CATSDSTPSGQPQHF. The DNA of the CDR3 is TGTGCCACCAGTGATTCCACTCCCTCCGGTCAGCCCCAGCATTTT.

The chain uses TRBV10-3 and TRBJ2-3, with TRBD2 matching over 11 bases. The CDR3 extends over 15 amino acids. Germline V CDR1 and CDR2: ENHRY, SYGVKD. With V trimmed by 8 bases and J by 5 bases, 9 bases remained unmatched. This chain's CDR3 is CAIGSGTSGEDTQYF. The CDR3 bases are TGTGCCATCGGCTCCGGGACTAGCGGAGAAGATACGCAGTATTTT.

CDR3 sequence reads: CASSQGRVGAGTEAFF. In DNA, the CDR3 is TGCGCCAGCAGCCAAGGCAGGGTAGGTGCTGGCACTGAAGCTTTCTTT. The rearrangement joins TRBV4-3 to TRBJ1-1; D is possibly TRBD1 (5 bases). CDR3 size: 16 residues. Germline V lookup: CDR1 LGHNA, CDR2 YSLEER. V gave up 1 base and J gave up 4 bases, with 16 bases separating them.

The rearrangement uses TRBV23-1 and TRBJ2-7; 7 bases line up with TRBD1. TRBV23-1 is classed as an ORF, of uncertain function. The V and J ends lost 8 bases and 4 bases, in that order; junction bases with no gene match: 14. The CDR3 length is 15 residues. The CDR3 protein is CASEPVPGQPYEQYV. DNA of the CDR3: TGCGCCAGCGAACCTGTACCGGGACAGCCATACGAGCAGTACGTC.

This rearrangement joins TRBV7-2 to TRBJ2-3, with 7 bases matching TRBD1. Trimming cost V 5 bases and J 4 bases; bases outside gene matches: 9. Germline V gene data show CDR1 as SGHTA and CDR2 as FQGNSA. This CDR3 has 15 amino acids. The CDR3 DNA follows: TGTGCCAGCAGCACCCGGGACAGAGGGGCAGATACGCAGTATTTT. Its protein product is CASSTRDRGADTQYF.

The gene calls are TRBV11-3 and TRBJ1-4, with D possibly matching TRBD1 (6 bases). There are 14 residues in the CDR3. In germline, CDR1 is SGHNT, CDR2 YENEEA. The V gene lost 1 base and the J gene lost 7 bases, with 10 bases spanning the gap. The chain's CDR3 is CASSLGGGSEKLFF. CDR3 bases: TGTGCCAGCAGCTTAGGAGGGGGAAGTGAAAAACTGTTTTTT.

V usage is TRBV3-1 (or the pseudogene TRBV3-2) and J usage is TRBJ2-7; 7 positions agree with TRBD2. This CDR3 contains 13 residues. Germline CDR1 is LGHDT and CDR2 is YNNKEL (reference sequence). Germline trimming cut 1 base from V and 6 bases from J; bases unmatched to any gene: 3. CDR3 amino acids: CASSQGSGVEQYF. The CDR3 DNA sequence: TGTGCCAGCAGCCAAGGGAGCGGGGTCGAGCAGTACTTC.

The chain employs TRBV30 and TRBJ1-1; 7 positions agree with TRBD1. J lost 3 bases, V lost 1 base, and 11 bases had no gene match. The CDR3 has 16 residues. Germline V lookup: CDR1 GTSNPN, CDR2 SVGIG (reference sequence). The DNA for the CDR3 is TGTGCCTGGAGTGCTTCGGACAGGATCTCGTACACTGAAGCTTTCTTT. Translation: CAWSASDRISYTEAFF. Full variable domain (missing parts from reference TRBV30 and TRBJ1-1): SQTIHQWPATLVQPVGSPLSLECTVEGTSNPNLYWYRQAAGRGLQLLFYSVGIGQISSEVPQNLSASRPQDRQFILSSKKLLLSDSGFYLCAWSASDRISYTEAFFGQGTRLTVV.

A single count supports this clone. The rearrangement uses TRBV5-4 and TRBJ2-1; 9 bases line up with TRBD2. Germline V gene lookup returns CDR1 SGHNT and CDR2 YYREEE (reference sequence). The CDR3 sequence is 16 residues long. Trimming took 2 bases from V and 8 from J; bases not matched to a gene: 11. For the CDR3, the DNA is TGTGCCAGCAGCTTTGACGCGGGGGGGCCTGGGTATGAGCAGTTCTTC. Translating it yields CASSFDAGGPGYEQFF.

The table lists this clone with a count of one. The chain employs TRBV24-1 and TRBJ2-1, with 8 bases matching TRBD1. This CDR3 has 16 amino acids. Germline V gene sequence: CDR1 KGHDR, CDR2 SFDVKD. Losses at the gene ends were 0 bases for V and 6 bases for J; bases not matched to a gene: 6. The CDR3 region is CATSDLGQGAANEQFF. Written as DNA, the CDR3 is TGTGCCACCAGTGATTTGGGACAGGGAGCCGCCAATGAGCAGTTCTTC.

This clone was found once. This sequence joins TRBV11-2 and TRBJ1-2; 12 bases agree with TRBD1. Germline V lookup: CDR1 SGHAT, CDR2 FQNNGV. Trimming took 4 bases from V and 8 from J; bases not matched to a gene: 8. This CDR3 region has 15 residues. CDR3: CASSSGTGGLRGYTF. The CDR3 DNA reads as TGTGCCAGCAGCTCCGGGACAGGGGGCTTAAGGGGCTACACCTTC.

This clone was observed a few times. CDR3 nucleotides: TGTGCCAGTAGTATGGGACAGGCGACCTACGAGCAGTACTTC. It encodes CASSMGQATYEQYF. The rearrangement links TRBV19 to TRBJ2-7; 8 nucleotides match TRBD1. Trimming removed 3 bases from V and 2 bases from J; junction bases left unmatched: 3. The CDR3 contains 14 residues. CDR1 is LNHDA and CDR2 is SQIVND in the germline V gene (reference sequence).

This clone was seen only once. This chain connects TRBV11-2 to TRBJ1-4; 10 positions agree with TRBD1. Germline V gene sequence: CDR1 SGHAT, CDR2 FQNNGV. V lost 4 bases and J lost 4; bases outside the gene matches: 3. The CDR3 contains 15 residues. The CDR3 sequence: CASSWRTGGNEKLFF. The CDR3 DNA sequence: TGTGCCAGCAGCTGGAGGACAGGGGGTAATGAAAAACTGTTTTTT.

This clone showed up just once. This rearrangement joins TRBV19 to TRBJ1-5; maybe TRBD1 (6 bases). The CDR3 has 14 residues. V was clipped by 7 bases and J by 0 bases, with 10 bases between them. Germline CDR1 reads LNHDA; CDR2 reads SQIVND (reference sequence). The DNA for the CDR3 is TGTGCCAGTAATCTACAGGGTAGCAATCAGCCCCAGCATTTT. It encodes CASNLQGSNQPQHF.

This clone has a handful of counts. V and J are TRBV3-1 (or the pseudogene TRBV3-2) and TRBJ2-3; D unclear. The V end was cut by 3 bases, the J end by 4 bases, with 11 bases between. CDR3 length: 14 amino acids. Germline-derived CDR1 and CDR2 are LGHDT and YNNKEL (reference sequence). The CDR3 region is CASSQTLGSDTQYF. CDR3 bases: TGTGCCAGCAGCCAGACCCTGGGCTCAGATACGCAGTATTTT.

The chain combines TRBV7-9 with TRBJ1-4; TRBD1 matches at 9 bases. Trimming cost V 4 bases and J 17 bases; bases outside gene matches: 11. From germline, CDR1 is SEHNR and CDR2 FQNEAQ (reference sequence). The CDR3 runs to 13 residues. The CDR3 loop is CASSSEAGQGLFF. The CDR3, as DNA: TGTGCCAGCAGCTCTGAAGCGGGACAGGGCTTATTTTTT.

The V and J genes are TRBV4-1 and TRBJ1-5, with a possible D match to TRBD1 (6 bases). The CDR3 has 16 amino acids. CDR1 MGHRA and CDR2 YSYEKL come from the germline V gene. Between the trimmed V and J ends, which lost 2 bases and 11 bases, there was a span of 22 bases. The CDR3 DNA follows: TGCGCCAGCAGCCAAAATTTCACCAGGGGCGCGTCAGCCCAGCATTTT. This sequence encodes CASSQNFTRGASAQHF.

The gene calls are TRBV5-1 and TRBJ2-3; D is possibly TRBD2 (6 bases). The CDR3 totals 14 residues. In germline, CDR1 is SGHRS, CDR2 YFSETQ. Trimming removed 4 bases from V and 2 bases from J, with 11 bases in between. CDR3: CASSHSGDTDTQYF. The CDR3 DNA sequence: TGCGCCAGCAGCCATAGCGGAGACACAGATACGCAGTATTTT. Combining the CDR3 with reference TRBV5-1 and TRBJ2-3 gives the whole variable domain KAGVTQTPRYLIKTRGQQVTLSCSPISGHRSVSWYQQTPGQGLQFLFEYFSETQRNKGNFPGRFSGRQFSNSRSEMNVSTLELGDSALYLCASSHSGDTDTQYFGPGTRLTVL.

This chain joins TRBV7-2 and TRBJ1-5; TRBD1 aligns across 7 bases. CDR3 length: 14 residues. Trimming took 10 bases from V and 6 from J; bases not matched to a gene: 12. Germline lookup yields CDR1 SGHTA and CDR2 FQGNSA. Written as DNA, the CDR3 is TGTGCCACTGCGACAGGGAACGAGGGTCAGCCCCAGCATTTT. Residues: CATATGNEGQPQHF.